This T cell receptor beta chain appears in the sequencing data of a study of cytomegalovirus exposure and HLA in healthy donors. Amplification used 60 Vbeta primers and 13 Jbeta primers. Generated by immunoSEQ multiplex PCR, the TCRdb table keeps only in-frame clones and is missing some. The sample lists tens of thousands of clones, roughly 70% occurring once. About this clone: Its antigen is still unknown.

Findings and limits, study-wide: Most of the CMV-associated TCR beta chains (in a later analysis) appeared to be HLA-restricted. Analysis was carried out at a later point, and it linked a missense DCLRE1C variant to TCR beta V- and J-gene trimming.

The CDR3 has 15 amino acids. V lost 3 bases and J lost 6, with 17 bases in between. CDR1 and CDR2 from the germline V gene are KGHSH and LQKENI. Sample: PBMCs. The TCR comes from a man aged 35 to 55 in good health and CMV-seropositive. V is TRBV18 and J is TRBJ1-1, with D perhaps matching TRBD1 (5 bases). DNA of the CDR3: TGTGCCAGCTCACCCCGATCGGGGGAGGGAGCTGAAGCTTTCTTT. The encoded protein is CASSPRSGEGAEAFF.